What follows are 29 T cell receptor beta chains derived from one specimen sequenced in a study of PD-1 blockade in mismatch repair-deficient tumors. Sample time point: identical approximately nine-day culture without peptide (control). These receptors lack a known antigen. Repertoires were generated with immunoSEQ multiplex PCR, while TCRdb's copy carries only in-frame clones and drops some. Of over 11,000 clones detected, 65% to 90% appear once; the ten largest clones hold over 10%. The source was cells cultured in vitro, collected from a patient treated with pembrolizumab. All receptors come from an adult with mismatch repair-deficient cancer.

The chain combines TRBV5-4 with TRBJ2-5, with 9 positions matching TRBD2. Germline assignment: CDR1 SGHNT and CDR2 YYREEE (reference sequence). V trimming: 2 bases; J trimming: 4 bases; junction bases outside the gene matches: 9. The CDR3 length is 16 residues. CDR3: CASSFALAGEGETQYF. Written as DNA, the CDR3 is TGTGCCAGCAGCTTCGCGTTAGCGGGAGAGGGAGAGACCCAGTACTTC.

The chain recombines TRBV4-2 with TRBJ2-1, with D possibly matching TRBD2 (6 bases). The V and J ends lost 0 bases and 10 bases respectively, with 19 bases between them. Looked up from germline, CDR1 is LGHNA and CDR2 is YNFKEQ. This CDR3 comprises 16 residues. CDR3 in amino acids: CASSQESSLAGMEQFF. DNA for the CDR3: TGTGCCAGCAGCCAAGAATCGAGTTTGGCGGGGATGGAGCAGTTCTTC.

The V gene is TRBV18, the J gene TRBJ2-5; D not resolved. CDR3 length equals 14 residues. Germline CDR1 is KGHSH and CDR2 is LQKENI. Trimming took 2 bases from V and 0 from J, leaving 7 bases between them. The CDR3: CASSPAINQETQYF. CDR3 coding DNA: TGTGCCAGCTCACCAGCAATAAACCAAGAGACCCAGTACTTC.

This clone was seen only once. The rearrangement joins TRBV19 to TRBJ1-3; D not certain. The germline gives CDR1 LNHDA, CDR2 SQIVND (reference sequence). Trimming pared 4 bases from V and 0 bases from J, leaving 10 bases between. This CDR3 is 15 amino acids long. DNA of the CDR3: TGTGCCAGTAGTACTGGACGGAGCTCTGGAAACACCATATATTTT. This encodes CASSTGRSSGNTIYF.

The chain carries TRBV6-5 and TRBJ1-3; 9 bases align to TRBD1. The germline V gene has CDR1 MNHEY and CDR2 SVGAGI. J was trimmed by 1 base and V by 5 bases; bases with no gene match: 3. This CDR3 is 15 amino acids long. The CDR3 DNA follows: TGTGCCAGCAGTCACGGGACAGGGTCTGGAAACACCATATATTTT. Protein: CASSHGTGSGNTIYF.

The CDR3 nucleotides are TGTGCCAGCAGTTCCAGACAGCTCGGGGAGCTGTTTTTT. Translating it yields CASSSRQLGELFF. V usage is TRBV27 and J usage is TRBJ2-2; perhaps TRBD1 as D (5 bases). The CDR3 consists of 13 residues. Trimming removed 4 bases at V and 7 bases at J, with 10 bases between. Germline V CDR1 and CDR2: MNHEY, SMNVEV (reference sequence).

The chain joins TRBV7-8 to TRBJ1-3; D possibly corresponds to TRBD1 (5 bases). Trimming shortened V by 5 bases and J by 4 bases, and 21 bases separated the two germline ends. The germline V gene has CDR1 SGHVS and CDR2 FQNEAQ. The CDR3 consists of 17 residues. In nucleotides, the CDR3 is TGTGCCAGCAGCCTAAGGGCTTCAGGGATATTCGGAAACACCATATATTTT. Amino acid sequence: CASSLRASGIFGNTIYF.

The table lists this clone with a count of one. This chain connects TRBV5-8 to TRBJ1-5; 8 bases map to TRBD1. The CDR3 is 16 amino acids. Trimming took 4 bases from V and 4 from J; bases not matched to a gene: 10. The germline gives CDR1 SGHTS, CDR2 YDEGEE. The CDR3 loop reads CASSPGQGPRNQPQHF. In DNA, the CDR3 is TGTGCCAGCAGCCCCGGACAGGGACCAAGGAATCAGCCCCAGCATTTT.

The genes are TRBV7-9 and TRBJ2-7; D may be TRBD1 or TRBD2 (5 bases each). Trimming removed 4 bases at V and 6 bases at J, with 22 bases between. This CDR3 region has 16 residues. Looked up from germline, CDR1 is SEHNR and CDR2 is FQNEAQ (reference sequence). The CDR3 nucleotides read TGTGCCAGCAGCTCCGCCAAATCCGGGACCCACCTCGAGCAGTACTTC. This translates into CASSSAKSGTHLEQYF.

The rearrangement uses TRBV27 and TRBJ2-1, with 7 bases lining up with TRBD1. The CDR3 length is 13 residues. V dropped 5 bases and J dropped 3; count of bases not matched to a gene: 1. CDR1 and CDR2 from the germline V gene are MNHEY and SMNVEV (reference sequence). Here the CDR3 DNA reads TGTGCCAGCAGTGGACAGGACTACAATGAGCAGTTCTTC. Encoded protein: CASSGQDYNEQFF.

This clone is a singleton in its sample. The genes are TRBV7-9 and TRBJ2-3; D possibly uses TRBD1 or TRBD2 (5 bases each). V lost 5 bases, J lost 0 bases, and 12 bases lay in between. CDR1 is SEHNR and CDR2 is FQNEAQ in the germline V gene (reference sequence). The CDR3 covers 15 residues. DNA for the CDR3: TGTGCCAGCAGCCCAAACTGGGACAGCACAGATACGCAGTATTTT. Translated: CASSPNWDSTDTQYF.

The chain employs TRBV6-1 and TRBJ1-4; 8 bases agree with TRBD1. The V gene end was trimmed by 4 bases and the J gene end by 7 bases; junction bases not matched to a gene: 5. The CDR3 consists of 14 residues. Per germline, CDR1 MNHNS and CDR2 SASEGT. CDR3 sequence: CASSGRGHFEKLFF. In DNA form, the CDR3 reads TGTGCCAGCAGTGGCAGGGGGCATTTTGAAAAACTGTTTTTT.

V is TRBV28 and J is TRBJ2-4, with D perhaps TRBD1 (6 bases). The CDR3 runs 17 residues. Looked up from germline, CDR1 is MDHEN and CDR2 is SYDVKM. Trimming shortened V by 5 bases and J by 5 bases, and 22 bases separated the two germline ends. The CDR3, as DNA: TGTGCCAGCAGTCCGGGATCTGGGGCGTGGGGGCAAAACATTCAGTACTTC. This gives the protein CASSPGSGAWGQNIQYF.

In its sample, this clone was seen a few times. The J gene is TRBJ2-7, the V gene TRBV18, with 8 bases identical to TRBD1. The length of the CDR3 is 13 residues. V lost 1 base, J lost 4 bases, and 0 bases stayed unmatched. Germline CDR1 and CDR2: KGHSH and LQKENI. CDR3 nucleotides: TGTGCCAGCTCACCACGGACAGGGTACGAGCAGTACTTC. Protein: CASSPRTGYEQYF.

In nucleotides, the CDR3 is TGCAGCGGGGGGTCCTCTGGCTATGGCTACACCTTC. Protein: CSGGSSGYGYTF. The chain has TRBV29-1 and TRBJ1-2, with D possibly being TRBD1 (5 bases). CDR1 and CDR2 from the germline V gene are SQVTM and ANQGSEA. The CDR3 sequence is 12 residues long. V was clipped by 7 bases and J by 4 bases, with 13 bases between them.

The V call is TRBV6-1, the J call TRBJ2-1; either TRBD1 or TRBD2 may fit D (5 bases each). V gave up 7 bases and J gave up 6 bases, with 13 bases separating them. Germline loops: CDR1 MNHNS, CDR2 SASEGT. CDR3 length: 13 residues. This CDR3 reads CASMGERGNEQFF. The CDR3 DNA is TGTGCCAGCATGGGGGAGCGTGGCAATGAGCAGTTCTTC.

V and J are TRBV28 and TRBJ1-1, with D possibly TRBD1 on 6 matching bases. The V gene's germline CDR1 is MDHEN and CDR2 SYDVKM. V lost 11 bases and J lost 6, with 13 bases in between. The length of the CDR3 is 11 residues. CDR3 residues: CAARTVSEAFF. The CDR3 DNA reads TGTGCCGCTCGGACAGTCTCTGAAGCTTTCTTT.

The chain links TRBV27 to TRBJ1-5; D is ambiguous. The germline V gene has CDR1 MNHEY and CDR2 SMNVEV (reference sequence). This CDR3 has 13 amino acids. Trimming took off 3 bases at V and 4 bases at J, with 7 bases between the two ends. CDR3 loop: CASSLVSNQPQHF. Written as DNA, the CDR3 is TGTGCCAGCAGTTTGGTCAGTAATCAGCCCCAGCATTTT.

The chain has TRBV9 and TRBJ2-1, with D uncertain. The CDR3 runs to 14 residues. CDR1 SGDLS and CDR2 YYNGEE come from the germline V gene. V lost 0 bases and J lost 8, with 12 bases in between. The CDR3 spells CASSVVPSLDEQFF. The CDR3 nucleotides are TGTGCCAGCAGCGTAGTCCCCTCCCTTGATGAGCAGTTCTTC.

The CDR3 bases are TGCGCCAGCAGCTCACGGGACAGGATCTCCTACGAGCAGTACTTC. It codes for CASSSRDRISYEQYF. This sequence joins TRBV5-1 and TRBJ2-7, with 8 bases aligning to TRBD1. This CDR3 is 15 amino acids long. CDR1 and CDR2 (germline): SGHRS, YFSETQ. V was clipped by 3 bases and J by 0 bases; unmatched bases: 5.

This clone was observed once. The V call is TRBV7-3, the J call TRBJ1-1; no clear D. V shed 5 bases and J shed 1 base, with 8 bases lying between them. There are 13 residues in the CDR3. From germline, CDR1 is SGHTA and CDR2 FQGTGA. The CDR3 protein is CASSPYKNTEAFF. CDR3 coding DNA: TGTGCCAGCAGCCCCTACAAGAACACTGAAGCTTTCTTT. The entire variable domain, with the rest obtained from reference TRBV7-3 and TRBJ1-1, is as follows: GAGVSQTPSNKVTEKGKYVELRCDPISGHTALYWYRQSLGQGPEFLIYFQGTGAADDSGLPNDRFFAVRPEGSVSTLKIQRTERGDSAVYLCASSPYKNTEAFFGQGTRLTVV.

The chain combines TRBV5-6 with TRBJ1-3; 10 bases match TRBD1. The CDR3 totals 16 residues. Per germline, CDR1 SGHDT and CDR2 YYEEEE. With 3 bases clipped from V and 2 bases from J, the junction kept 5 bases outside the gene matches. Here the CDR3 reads CASSSRTGGPGNTIYF. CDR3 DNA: TGTGCCAGCAGCTCCCGGACAGGGGGACCTGGAAACACCATATATTTT.

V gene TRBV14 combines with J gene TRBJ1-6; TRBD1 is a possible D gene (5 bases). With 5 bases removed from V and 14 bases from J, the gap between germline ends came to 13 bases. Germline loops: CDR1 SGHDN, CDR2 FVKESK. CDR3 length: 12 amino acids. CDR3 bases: TGTGCCAGCAGCAGAGATTGGGGGTCCCTCCACTTT. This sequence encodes CASSRDWGSLHF.

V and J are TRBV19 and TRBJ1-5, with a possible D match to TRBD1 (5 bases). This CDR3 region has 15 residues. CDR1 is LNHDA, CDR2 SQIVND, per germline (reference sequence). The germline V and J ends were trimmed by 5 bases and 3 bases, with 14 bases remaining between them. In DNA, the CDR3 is TGTGCCAGTAGTTCCGGGACTCTAATCAATCAGCCCCAGCATTTT. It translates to CASSSGTLINQPQHF.

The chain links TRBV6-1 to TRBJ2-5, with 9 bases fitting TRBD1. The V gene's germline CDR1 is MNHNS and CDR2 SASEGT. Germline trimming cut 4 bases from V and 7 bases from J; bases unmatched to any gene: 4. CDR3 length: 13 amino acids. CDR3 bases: TGTGCCAGCAGTGCGGGACAGGGAGGGACCCAGTACTTC. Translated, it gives CASSAGQGGTQYF.

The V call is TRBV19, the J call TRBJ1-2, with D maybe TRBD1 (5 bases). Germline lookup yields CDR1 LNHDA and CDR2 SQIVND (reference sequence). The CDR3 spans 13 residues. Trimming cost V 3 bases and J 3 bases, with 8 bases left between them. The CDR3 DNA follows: TGTGCCAGTAGTATGGGGACGGACTATGGCTACACCTTC. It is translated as CASSMGTDYGYTF.

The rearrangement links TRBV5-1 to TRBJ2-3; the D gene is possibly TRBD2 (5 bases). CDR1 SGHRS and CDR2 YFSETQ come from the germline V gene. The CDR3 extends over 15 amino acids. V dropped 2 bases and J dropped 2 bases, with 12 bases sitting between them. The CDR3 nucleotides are TGCGCCAGCAGCTTCCGGGAAGCCTCCACAGATACGCAGTATTTT. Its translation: CASSFREASTDTQYF.

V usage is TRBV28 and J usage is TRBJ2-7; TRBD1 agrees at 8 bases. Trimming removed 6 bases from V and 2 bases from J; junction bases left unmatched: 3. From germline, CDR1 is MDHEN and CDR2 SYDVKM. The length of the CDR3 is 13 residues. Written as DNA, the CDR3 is TGTGCCAGCAGCTCAGGGGGCCCCTACGAGCAGTACTTC. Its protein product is CASSSGGPYEQYF.

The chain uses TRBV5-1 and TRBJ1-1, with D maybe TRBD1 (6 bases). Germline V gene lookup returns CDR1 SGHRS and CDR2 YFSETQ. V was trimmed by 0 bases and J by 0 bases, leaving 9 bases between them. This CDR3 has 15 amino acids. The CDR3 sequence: CASSLGGLMNTEAFF. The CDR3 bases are TGCGCCAGCAGCTTGGGGGGGCTCATGAACACTGAAGCTTTCTTT.